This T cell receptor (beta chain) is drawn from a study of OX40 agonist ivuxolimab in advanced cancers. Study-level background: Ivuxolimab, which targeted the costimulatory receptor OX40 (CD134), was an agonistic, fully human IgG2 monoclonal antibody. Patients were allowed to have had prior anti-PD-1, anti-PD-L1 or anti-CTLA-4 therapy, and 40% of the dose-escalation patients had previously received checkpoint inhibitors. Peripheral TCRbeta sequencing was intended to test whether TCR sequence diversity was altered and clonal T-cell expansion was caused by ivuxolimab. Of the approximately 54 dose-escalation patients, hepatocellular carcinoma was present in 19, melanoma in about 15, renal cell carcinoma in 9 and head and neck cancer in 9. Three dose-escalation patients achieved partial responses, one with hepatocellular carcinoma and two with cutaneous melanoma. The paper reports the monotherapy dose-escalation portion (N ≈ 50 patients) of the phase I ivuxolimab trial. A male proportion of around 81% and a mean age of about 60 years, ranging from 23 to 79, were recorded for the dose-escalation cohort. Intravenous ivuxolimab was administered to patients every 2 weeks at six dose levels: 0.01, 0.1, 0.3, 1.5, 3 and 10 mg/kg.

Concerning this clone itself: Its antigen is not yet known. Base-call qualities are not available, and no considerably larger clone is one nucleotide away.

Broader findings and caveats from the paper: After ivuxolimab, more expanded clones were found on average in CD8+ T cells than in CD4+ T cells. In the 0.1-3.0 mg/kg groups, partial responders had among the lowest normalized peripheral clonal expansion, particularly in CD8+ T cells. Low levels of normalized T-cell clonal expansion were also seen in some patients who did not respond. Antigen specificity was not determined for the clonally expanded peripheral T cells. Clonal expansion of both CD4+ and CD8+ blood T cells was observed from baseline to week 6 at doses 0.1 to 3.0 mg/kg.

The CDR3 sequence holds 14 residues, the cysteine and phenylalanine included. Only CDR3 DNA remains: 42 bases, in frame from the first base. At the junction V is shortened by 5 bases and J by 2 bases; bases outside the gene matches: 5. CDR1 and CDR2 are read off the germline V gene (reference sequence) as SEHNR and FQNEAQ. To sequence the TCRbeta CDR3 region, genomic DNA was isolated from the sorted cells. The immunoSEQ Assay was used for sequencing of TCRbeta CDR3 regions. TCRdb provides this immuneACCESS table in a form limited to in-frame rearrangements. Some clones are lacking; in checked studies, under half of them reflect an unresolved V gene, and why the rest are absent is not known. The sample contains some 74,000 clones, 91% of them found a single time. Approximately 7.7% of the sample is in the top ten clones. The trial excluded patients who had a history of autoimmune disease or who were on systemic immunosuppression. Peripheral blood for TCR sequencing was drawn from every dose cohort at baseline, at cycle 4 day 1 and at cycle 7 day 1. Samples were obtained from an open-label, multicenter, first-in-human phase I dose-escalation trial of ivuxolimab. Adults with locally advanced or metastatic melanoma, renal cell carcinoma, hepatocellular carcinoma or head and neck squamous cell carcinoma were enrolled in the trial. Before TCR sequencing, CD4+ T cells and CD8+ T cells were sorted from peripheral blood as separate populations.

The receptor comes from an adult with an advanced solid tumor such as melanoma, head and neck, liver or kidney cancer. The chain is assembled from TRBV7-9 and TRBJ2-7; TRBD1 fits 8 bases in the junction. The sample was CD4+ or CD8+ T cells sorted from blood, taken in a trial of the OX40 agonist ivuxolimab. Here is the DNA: TGTGCCAGCAGCCCGGGACAGGTAACCTACGAGCAGTACTTC. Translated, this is CASSPGQVTYEQYF.